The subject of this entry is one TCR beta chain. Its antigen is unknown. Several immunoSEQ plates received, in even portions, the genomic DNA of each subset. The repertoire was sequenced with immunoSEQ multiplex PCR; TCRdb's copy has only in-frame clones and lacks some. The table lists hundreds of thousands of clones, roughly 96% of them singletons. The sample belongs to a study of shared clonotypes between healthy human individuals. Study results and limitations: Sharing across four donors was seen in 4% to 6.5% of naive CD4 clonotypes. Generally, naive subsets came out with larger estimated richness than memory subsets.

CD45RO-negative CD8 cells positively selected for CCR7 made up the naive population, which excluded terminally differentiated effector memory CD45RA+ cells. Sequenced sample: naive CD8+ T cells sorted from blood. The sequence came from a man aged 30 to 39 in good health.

The CDR3 DNA sequence: TGTGCCAGCAGTTGGACAGGAAACTCCTACGAGCAGTACTTC. Protein: CASSWTGNSYEQYF. V and J are TRBV28 and TRBJ2-7; 7 nucleotides line up with TRBD1. CDR1 is MDHEN, CDR2 SYDVKM, per germline. The CDR3 is 14 amino acids. The V and J ends lost 4 bases and 0 bases, in that order; junction bases with no gene match: 3.